Sequencing of this TCR beta chain was carried out in a study of blood T cells in healthy people across ages (dated by TCRdb to about 2015). Describing the broader study: In model experiments, roughly one uniquely barcoded TCR beta cDNA molecule per two T cells was captured by template switching. To track age-related changes in TCR beta repertoire diversity, the study relied on deep sequencing normalized with unique cDNA molecular identifiers. The donors were split into four age groups: young (average around 15 years), middle-aged (about 40), aged (more than 60) and long-lived (more than 80). To avoid experimental bias, donors of different ages were randomly spread across the sequencing lanes. For two donors (one aged 18 to 29 and one aged 80 or older), the study analyzed two additional independent replicas of 1 million unique cDNA reads from the same blood draw.

About this clonotype: Which antigen it targets is not known. One base away there is no much larger clone; base qualities are not given.

Findings and caveats that apply to the study as a whole: Because profiling used bulk unsorted PBMCs, naive and antigen-experienced compartments could not be compared conclusively. Observed TCR beta diversity correlated strongly with the percentage of naive T cells measured by flow cytometry. Compared with the aged group, more naive CD4+ T cells, fewer expanded clones and increased TCR diversity were shown by the long-lived group, suggesting age selection. Because the CMV infection status of the donors was unknown, age-related changes in expanded clonotypes may potentially have been confounded. Total diversity estimates from one million sequenced T cells were considered lower bounds and underestimates. As age increased, observed TCR beta diversity per million T cells dropped in a roughly linear way, and a significant reduction was already evident by age around 41.

The library relied on 5' RACE. The listed sequencing device is Illumina HiSeq 2500. A second PCR of about 6 to 11 cycles was run with a J-beta primer mix and a sample-barcoded 5' primer. A template-switch 5' adaptor carrying 12 random nucleotides introduced a unique molecular identifier onto each TCR beta cDNA molecule. Each sample yielded at least 3 million CDR3-containing paired-end reads. First-strand cDNA synthesis was performed from all RNA using the Mint cDNA synthesis kit, with priming by a TRBC-specific oligonucleotide. After uracil-DNA glycosylase treatment, a first 18-cycle PCR used universal primers M1SS and BC2_uni_R on all cDNA. On the authors' methods: Each sample was normalized by randomly selecting 1 million high-quality reads, each carrying a distinct molecular identifier. Instead of being binned into consensus sequences, reads with shared molecular identifiers were discarded. CDR3 identification, clonotype clustering and error correction used MiTCR with a Q25 quality threshold and the strictest error-elimination algorithm. A nonparametric unseen species model using Euler transformation provided a lower-bound estimate of total TCR beta diversity. TCRdb redid the processing of the public reads, applying fastp at Q25 and MiXCR, and retained in-frame beta chains. All rows with the same CDR3 protein become a single entry with the most common DNA and genes. These V and J calls rely on TCRdb rather than the paper's analysis. The sample records about a million distinct CDR3 sequences, just over 50% of which are singletons. Roughly 23% of the sample lies in the top ten.

The donors were roughly 39 Caucasian individuals from Russia, aged roughly 6 to 100 years, who were systemically healthy. Each donor gave about 9.7 milliliters of peripheral blood, drawn into EDTA-treated Vacutainer tubes. Ficoll-Paque density-gradient centrifugation was used to isolate PBMCs, with at least 6.5 million obtained per sample. Total RNA was extracted from PBMCs with Trizol reagent, with at least 5.5 micrograms obtained per sample. For every donor, flow cytometry on a PBMC aliquot measured the percentage of naive CD45RAhigh/CD27high T cells. Sequencing was done on a sample of blood. This TCR was sampled from a woman aged 55-70 years in good health.

The nucleotide sequence reads as follows: TGTGCCAGCAGCTTAGCTCCCGAGGACACCTTTACGAACAATGAGCAGTTCTTC. It encodes CASSLAPEDTFTNNEQFF. The sequence is built from TRBV7-7 and TRBJ2-1, and the D gene may be TRBD1, 5 bases matching. Relative to germline, V is 0 bases shorter and J is 5 bases shorter, with 20 bases between their ends. The germline V gene (reference sequence) provides CDR1 SSHAT and CDR2 FNYEAQ. There are 18 amino acids in the CDR3, from cysteine to phenylalanine inclusive. The only DNA kept is the CDR3, 54 bases in frame from the first base.